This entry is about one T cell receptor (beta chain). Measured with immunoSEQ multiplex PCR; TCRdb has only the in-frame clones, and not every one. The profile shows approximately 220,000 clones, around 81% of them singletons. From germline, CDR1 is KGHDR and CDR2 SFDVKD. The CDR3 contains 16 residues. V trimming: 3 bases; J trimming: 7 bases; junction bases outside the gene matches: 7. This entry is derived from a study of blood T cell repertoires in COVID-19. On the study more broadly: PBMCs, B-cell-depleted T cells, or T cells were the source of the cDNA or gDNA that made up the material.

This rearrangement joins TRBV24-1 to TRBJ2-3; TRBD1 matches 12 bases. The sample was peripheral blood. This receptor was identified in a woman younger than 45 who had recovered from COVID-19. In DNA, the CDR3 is TGTGCCACCAGTGATCCCGGGACAGGGGGCGCACATACGCAGTATTTT. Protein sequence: CATSDPGTGGAHTQYF.